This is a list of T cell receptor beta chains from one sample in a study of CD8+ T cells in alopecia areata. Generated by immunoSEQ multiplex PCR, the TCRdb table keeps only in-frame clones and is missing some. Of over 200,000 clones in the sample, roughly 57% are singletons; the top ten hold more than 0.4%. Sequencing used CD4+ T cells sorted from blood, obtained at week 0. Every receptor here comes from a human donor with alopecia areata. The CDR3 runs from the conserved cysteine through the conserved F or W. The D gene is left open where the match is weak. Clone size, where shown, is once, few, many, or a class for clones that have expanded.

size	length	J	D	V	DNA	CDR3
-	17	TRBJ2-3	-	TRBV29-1	TGCAGCGTTGAAGATCGCGGGGGCCTCCTTAGCACAGATACGCAGTATTTT	CSVEDRGGLLSTDTQYF
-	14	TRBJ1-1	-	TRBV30	TGTGCCTGGAGTGTACAAGGGGCCGACACTGAAGCTTTCTTT	CAWSVQGADTEAFF
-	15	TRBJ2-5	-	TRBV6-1	TGTGCCAGCAGTGAATTTGGAGACTCCCAAGAGACCCAGTACTTC	CASSEFGDSQETQYF
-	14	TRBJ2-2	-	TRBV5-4	TGTGCCAGCAGCTCCCGGGACCTCACCGGGGAGCTGTTTTTT	CASSSRDLTGELFF
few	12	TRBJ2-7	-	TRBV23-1	TGCGCCAGCAGTCGACCCTGGTACGAGCAGTACTTC	CASSRPWYEQYF
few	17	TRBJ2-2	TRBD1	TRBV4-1	TGCGCCAGCAGCCAGGAAACAGGGGCCATGAACACCGGGGAGCTGTTTTTT	CASSQETGAMNTGELFF
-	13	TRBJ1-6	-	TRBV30	TGTGCCTGGACGGTCTCCTATAATTCACCCCTCCACTTT	CAWTVSYNSPLHF
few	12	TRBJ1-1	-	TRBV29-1	TGCAGCGGGGGCTCAGGGGACACTGAAGCTTTCTTT	CSGGSGDTEAFF
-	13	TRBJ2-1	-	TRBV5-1	TGCGCCAGCAGCTTCCAGACTTACAATGAGCAGTTCTTC	CASSFQTYNEQFF
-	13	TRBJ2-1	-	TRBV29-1	TGCAGCGTGAAGCGAATGGATCGTCTAGAGCAGTTCTTC	CSVKRMDRLEQFF
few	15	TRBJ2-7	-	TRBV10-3	TGTGCCATCAGTGCGGGCCCCCAAAGCCCCTACGAGCAGTACTTC	CAISAGPQSPYEQYF
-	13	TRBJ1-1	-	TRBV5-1	TGCGCCAGCAAAGGGGCCCAGAACACTGAAGCTTTCTTT	CASKGAQNTEAFF
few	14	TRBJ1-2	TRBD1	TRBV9	TGTGCCAGCAGCCGCCTGGACAGGGACTATGGCTACACCTTC	CASSRLDRDYGYTF
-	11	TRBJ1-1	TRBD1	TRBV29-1	TGCAGCGTCCACCTCCGGGACAGCTCCTTCTTT	CSVHLRDSSFF
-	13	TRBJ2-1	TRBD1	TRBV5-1	TGCGCCAGCAGCTCGGGACAGTACAATGAGCAGTTCTTC	CASSSGQYNEQFF
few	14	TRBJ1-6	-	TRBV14	TGTGCCAGCAGCCAAGGTGGGGTCGGGTCACCCCTCCACTTT	CASSQGGVGSPLHF
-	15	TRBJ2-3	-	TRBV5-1	TGCGCCAGCAGCTTGGAGGCCACCAGCACAGATACGCAGTATTTT	CASSLEATSTDTQYF
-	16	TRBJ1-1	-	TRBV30	TGTGCCTGGAGAGATCAATTTTGGGTTGTGGGCACTGAAGCTTTCTTT	CAWRDQFWVVGTEAFF
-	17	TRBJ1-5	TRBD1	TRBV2	TGTGCCAGCAGGCGGGACAGGGGGCGTTCGAGCAATCAGCCCCAGCATTTT	CASRRDRGRSSNQPQHF
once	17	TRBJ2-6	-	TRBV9	TGTGCCAGCAGCGCCGACCCCCATGGCTCTGGGGCCAACGTCCTGACTTTC	CASSADPHGSGANVLTF
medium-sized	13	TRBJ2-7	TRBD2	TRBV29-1	TGCAGCGTTGACGGGAGCGGGGCCCGCGAGCAGTACTTC	CSVDGSGAREQYF
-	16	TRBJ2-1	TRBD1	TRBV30	TGTGCCTGGAGTGGGGACAGAAAAAGCTCCTACAATGAGCAGTTCTTC	CAWSGDRKSSYNEQFF
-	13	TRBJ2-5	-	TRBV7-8	TGTGCCAGCAGCTTAGGGATTCAAGAGACCCAGTACTTC	CASSLGIQETQYF
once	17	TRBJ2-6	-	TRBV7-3	TGTGCCAGCAGCACGCGGGACAGCAAGTTTGGGGCCAACGTCCTGACTTTC	CASSTRDSKFGANVLTF
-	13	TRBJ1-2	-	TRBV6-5	TGTGCCAGCAGTCCTGACAGGTACTATGGCTACACCTTC	CASSPDRYYGYTF
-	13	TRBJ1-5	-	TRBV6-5	TGTGCCAGCAGTGGCAACAGGGATAAGCCCCAGCATTTT	CASSGNRDKPQHF
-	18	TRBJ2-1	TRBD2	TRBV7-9	TGTGCCAGCACCCTGTGGGGCGGGAGTGGTGTGTCCGTCAATGAGCAGTTCTTC	CASTLWGGSGVSVNEQFF
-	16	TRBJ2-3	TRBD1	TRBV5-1	TGCGCCAGCAGCAAAAATGACAGGGGGCGGACAGATACGCAGTATTTT	CASSKNDRGRTDTQYF